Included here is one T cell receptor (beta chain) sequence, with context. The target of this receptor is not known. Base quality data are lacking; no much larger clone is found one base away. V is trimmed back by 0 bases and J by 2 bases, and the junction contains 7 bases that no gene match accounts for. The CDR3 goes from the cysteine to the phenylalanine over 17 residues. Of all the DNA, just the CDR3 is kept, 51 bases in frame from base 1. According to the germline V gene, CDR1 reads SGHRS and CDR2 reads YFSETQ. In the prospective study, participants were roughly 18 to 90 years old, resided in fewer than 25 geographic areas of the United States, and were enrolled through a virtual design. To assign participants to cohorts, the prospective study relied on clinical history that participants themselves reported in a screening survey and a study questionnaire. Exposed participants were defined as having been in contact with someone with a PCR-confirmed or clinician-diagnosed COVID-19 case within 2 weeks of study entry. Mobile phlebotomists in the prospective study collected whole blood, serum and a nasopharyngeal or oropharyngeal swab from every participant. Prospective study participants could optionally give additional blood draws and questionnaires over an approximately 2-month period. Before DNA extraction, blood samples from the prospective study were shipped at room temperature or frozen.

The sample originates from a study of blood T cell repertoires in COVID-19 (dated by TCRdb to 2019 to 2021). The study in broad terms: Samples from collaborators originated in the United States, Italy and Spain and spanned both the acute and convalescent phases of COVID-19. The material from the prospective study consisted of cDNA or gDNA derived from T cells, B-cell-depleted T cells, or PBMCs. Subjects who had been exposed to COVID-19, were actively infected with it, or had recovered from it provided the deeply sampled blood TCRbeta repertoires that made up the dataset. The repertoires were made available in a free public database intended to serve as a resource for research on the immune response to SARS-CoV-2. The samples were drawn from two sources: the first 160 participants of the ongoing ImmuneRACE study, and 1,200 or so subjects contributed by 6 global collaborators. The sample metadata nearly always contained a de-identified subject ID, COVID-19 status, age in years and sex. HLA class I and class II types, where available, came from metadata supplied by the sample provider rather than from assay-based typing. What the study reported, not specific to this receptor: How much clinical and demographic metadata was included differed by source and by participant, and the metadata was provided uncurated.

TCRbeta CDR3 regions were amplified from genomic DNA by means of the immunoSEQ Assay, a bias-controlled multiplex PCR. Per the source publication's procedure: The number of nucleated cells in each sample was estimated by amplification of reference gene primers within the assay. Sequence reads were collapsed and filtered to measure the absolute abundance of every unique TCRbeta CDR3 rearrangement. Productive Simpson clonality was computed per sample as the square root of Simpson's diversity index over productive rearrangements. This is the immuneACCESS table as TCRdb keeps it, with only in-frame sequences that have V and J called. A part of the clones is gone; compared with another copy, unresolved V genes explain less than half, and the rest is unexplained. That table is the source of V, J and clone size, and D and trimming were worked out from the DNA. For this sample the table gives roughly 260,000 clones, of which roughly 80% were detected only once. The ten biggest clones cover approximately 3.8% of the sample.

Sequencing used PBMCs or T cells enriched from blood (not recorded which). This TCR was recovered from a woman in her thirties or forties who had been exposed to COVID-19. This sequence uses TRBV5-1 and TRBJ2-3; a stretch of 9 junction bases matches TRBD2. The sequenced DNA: TGCGCCAGCAGCTTGGCGTCTAGCGGGGATTACACAGATACGCAGTATTTT. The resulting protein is CASSLASSGDYTDTQYF. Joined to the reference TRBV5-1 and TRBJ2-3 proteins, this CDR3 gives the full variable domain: KAGVTQTPRYLIKTRGQQVTLSCSPISGHRSVSWYQQTPGQGLQFLFEYFSETQRNKGNFPGRFSGRQFSNSRSEMNVSTLELGDSALYLCASSLASSGDYTDTQYFGPGTRLTVL.